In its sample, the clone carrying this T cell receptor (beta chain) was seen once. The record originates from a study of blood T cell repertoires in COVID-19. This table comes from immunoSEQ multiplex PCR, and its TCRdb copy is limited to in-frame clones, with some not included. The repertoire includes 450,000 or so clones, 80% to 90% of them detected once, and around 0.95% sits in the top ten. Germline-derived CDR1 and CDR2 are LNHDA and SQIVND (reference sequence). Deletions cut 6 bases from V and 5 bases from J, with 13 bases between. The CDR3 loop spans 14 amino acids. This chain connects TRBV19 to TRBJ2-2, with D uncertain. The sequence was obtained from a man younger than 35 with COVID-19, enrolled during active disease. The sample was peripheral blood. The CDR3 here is CASRESAGTGELFF. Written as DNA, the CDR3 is TGTGCCAGTAGGGAATCCGCAGGTACCGGGGAGCTGTTTTTT.